This TCR beta chain emerged from a study of blood T cell repertoires in COVID-19. On the study more broadly: Acute and convalescent COVID-19 samples came from the United States, Italy and Spain.

Methods used by the authors: Estimation of nucleated cell counts relied on the amplification of reference gene primers. Profiled with immunoSEQ multiplex PCR; TCRdb holds only in-frame clones, not every one. That table supplies the V and J calls and clone size; D and trimming were determined from the DNA. The table shows roughly 230,000 clones, with roughly nine tenths occurring only once. The sample consisted of peripheral blood. The sequence derives from a woman in her thirties or forties who had recovered from COVID-19.

The CDR3 is CASSVLRTGGFHNSPLHF. In DNA, the CDR3 is TGTGCCAGCAGCGTCCTCCGGACAGGGGGCTTCCATAATTCACCCCTCCACTTT. The chain carries TRBV7-9 and TRBJ1-6, with 11 positions matching TRBD1. V lost 5 bases, J lost 5 bases, and 11 bases stayed unmatched. Germline CDR1 and CDR2: SEHNR and FQNEAQ (reference sequence). The CDR3 sequence is 18 residues long.